A single sample is the source of the 11 T cell receptor beta chains below, sequenced in a study of neoadjuvant anti-PD-1 for oral cavity cancer. The assay was immunoSEQ multiplex PCR, and TCRdb's table has in-frame clones only and misses some. Of approximately 74,000 clones listed, roughly four fifths are singletons. The starting material was PBMCs, obtained before nivolumab (anti-PD-1) treatment. The origin of the receptors is a person aged 35 to 85 with oral cavity squamous cell carcinoma.

This chain links TRBV30 with TRBJ1-5; D call uncertain. The length of the CDR3 is 13 residues. V was pared by 0 bases and J by 6 bases, with 9 bases between. Germline lookup yields CDR1 GTSNPN and CDR2 SVGIG (reference sequence). CDR3 in amino acids: CAWSVRETQPQHF. CDR3 in DNA: TGTGCCTGGAGTGTCCGGGAAACTCAGCCCCAGCATTTT.

This rearrangement joins TRBV6-4 to TRBJ1-2; D is perhaps TRBD1 (5 bases). Germline lookup yields CDR1 MRHNA and CDR2 SNTAGT. The CDR3 is 16 residues long. The V end lost 5 bases, the J end lost 5 bases, and 21 bases lay between the germline ends. Written as DNA, the CDR3 is TGTGCCAGCAGTCAAACCGGGACCTCACGGGGGTATGGCTACACCTTC. Translation gives CASSQTGTSRGYGYTF.

This clone was picked up many times. This CDR3 is CASSVSGEFTDTQYF. The CDR3 region has the DNA TGTGCCAGCAGCGTATCGGGGGAGTTCACAGATACGCAGTATTTT. The chain employs TRBV9 and TRBJ2-3; the D gene is possibly TRBD2 (6 bases). Germline values: CDR1 SGDLS, CDR2 YYNGEE. V lost 1 base and J lost 2, with 11 bases in between. The CDR3 length is 15 residues.

This chain links TRBV6-6 with TRBJ2-2, with 8 bases that match TRBD2. The CDR3 runs 15 residues. CDR1 and CDR2 (germline): MNHNY, SVGAGI (reference sequence). V was pared by 10 bases and J by 2 bases, with 9 bases of the junction left unmatched. Here the CDR3 DNA reads TGTGCCACCCAAGTGACTAGCGCTAACACCGGGGAGCTGTTTTTT. Translating gives CATQVTSANTGELFF.

The genes are TRBV14 and TRBJ2-1, with 8 positions matching TRBD1. The CDR3 length is 17 residues. Germline CDR1 is SGHDN and CDR2 is FVKESK. V was pared by 4 bases and J by 3 bases, with 11 bases of the junction left unmatched. The DNA of the CDR3 is TGTGCCAGCAGCCGGACAGGGCTGAGGATGGGCTACAATGAGCAGTTCTTC. It specifies CASSRTGLRMGYNEQFF.

The gene calls are TRBV11-2 and TRBJ2-5; the D gene is possibly TRBD2 (6 bases). Germline CDR1 SGHAT, CDR2 FQNNGV. The CDR3 runs to 13 residues. V lost 3 bases, J lost 3 bases, and 8 bases lay in between. The CDR3 loop is CASSFSGKETQYF. CDR3 DNA: TGTGCCAGCAGCTTTAGCGGTAAAGAGACCCAGTACTTC.

This clone occurred a few times. The gene calls are TRBV10-2 and TRBJ2-1; unclear D gene. The length of the CDR3 is 13 residues. The V gene's germline CDR1 is WSHSY and CDR2 SAAADI. V was trimmed by 6 bases and J by 5 bases, leaving 11 bases between them. The CDR3 DNA reads as TGCGCCAGCAGGCCCGGATTTGACAATGAGCAGTTCTTC. Translation: CASRPGFDNEQFF.

The V gene is TRBV28, the J gene TRBJ2-5, with TRBD2 identical over 11 bases. CDR1 is MDHEN, CDR2 SYDVKM, per germline. V shed 3 bases, J shed 5 bases, and the junction held 8 bases outside the gene matches. The CDR3 consists of 16 residues. DNA for the CDR3: TGTGCCAGCAGTTTTGGTAGCGGGAGGGCCGGGGAGACCCAGTACTTC. It encodes CASSFGSGRAGETQYF. Combining the CDR3 with reference TRBV28 and TRBJ2-5 gives the whole variable domain DVKVTQSSRYLVKRTGEKVFLECVQDMDHENMFWYRQDPGLGLRLIYFSYDVKMKEKGDIPEGYSVSREKKERFSLILESASTNQTSMYLCASSFGSGRAGETQYFGPGTRLLVL.

CDR3 coding DNA: TGTGCCAGCAGTGAACTCGGGACCTTATACGAGCAGTACTTC. As protein: CASSELGTLYEQYF. The chain couples TRBV6-1 to TRBJ2-7, with D possibly called TRBD1 or TRBD2 (5 bases each). Per germline, CDR1 MNHNS and CDR2 SASEGT. The CDR3 loop spans 14 amino acids. The V end was cut by 2 bases, the J end by 4 bases, with 12 bases between.

The V call is TRBV7-9, the J call TRBJ1-4; 9 nucleotides line up with TRBD1. Looked up from germline, CDR1 is SEHNR and CDR2 is FQNEAQ (reference sequence). The V gene end was trimmed by 5 bases and the J gene end by 5 bases; junction bases not matched to a gene: 3. The CDR3 covers 14 residues. DNA of the CDR3: TGTGCCAGCAGCGCAGGACAGGGGAATGAAAAACTGTTTTTT. Protein: CASSAGQGNEKLFF.

The chain joins TRBV2 to TRBJ1-1, with D possibly being TRBD1 (5 bases). With 4 bases removed from V and 5 bases from J, the gap between germline ends came to 14 bases. The length of the CDR3 is 14 residues. The germline CDR1 and CDR2 sequences are SNHLY and FYNNEI. This CDR3 is CASSADGGVTEAFF. CDR3 sequence (DNA): TGTGCCAGCAGTGCGGACGGAGGGGTAACTGAAGCTTTCTTT. The variable domain in full, completed from reference TRBV2 and TRBJ1-1, reads EPEVTQTPSHQVTQMGQEVILRCVPISNHLYFYWYRQILGQKVEFLVSFYNNEISEKSEIFDDQFSVERPDGSNFTLKIRSTKLEDSAMYFCASSADGGVTEAFFGQGTRLTVV.